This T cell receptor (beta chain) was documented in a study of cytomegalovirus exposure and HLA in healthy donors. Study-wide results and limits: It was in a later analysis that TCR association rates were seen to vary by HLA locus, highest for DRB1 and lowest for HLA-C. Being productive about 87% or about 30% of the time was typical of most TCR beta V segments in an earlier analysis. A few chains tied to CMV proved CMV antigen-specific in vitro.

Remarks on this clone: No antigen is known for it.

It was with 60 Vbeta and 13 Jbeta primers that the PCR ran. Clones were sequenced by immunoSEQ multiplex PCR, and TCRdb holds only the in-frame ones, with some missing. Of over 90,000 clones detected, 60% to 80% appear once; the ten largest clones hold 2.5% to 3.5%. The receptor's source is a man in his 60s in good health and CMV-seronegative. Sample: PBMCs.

The CDR3 coding sequence is TGTGCCAGCAGTCCCTTTAGGGGGACAGGGGGCTCGGGCACTGAAGCTTTCTTT. It encodes CASSPFRGTGGSGTEAFF. The J gene is TRBJ1-1, the V gene TRBV28; 12 bases fit TRBD1. Germline CDR1 and CDR2: MDHEN and SYDVKM. V trimming: 5 bases; J trimming: 4 bases; junction bases outside the gene matches: 14. This CDR3 is 18 amino acids long.